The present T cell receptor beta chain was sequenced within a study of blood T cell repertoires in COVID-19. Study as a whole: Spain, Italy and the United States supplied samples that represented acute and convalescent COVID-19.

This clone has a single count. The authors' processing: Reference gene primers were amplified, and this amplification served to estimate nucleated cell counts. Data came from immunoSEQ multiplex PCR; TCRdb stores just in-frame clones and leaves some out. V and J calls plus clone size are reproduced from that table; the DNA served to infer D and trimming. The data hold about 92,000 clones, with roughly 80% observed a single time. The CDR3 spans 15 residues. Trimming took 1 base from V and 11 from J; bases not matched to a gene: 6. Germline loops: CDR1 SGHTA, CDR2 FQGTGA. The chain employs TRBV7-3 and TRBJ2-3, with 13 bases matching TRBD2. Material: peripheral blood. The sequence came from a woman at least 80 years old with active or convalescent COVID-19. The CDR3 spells CASSLSQLAGGKQYF. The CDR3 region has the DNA TGTGCCAGCAGCTTAAGCCAACTAGCGGGGGGGAAGCAGTATTTT. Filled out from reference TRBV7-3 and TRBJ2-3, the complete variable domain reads GAGVSQTPSNKVTEKGKYVELRCDPISGHTALYWYRQSLGQGPEFLIYFQGTGAADDSGLPNDRFFAVRPEGSVSTLKIQRTERGDSAVYLCASSLSQLAGGKQYFGPGTRLTVL.